This entry features one TCR beta chain sequence. The repertoire was sequenced with immunoSEQ multiplex PCR; TCRdb's copy has only in-frame clones and lacks some. Of 150,000 to 200,000 clones listed, around nine tenths were seen once; the top ten hold under 15%. The data derive from a study of blood T cell repertoires in COVID-19. The clonotype comes from a woman between 65 and 79 years old with COVID-19, enrolled during active disease. The specimen was peripheral blood.

The CDR3 DNA reads as TGCGCCAGCAGCTTGGATGGAGGGTCCAACGAGCAGTACTTC. It specifies CASSLDGGSNEQYF. The genes are TRBV5-1 and TRBJ2-7; D might be TRBD2 (6 bases). Between the trimmed V and J ends, which lost 0 bases and 5 bases, there was a span of 12 bases. CDR1 is SGHRS and CDR2 is YFSETQ in the germline V gene. The CDR3 consists of 14 residues.